A selection of T cell receptor beta chains follows, all from one sample in a study of radiation and T cells in renal cell carcinoma. Measured with immunoSEQ multiplex PCR; TCRdb has only the in-frame clones, and not every one. The table includes roughly 100,000 clones, about 86% detected once. This sample comprised blood, obtained from a patient whose treatment included radiotherapy and nephrectomy. The receptors shown here come from a man in his fifties or sixties with renal cell carcinoma. Each CDR3 is given with its conserved first and last residue. A D gene is named only where the DNA matches it firmly. Size is omitted from some rows. Given values are once, few, many or a class for expanded clones.

v_call: TRBV28
clone_size: .
j_call: TRBJ1-1
d_call: TRBD1
cdr3_aa: CASSLSSTGANTEAFF
cdr3_nt: TGTGCCAGCAGTTTATCTTCGACAGGGGCGAACACTGAAGCTTTCTTT

v_call: TRBV11-2
clone_size: .
j_call: TRBJ2-7
d_call: .
cdr3_aa: CASSSGSVYEQYF
cdr3_nt: TGTGCCAGCAGCTCAGGTTCAGTCTACGAGCAGTACTTC

v_call: TRBV6-6
clone_size: few
j_call: TRBJ1-4
d_call: TRBD1
cdr3_aa: CASLSGTGIVAEKLFF
cdr3_nt: TGTGCCAGCTTGTCCGGGACAGGGATTGTCGCTGAAAAACTGTTTTTT

v_call: TRBV29-1
clone_size: .
j_call: TRBJ2-1
d_call: .
cdr3_aa: CSAGRQESYNEQFF
cdr3_nt: TGCAGTGCCGGCAGACAGGAATCCTACAATGAGCAGTTCTTC

v_call: TRBV2
clone_size: .
j_call: TRBJ2-7
d_call: TRBD2
cdr3_aa: CASTQGLAGGEQYF
cdr3_nt: TGTGCCAGCACGCAGGGACTAGCGGGTGGCGAGCAGTACTTC

v_call: TRBV5-1
clone_size: .
j_call: TRBJ1-5
d_call: TRBD1
cdr3_aa: CASSPGQSNQPQHF
cdr3_nt: TGCGCCAGCAGCCCGGGACAGAGCAATCAGCCCCAGCATTTT

v_call: TRBV30
clone_size: .
j_call: TRBJ2-2
d_call: .
cdr3_aa: CAWSRLGQGELFF
cdr3_nt: TGTGCCTGGAGTAGACTGGGACAAGGGGAGCTGTTTTTT

v_call: TRBV2
clone_size: .
j_call: TRBJ1-3
d_call: .
cdr3_aa: CASLRDSGNTIYF
cdr3_nt: TGTGCCAGCCTCCGGGACTCTGGAAACACCATATATTTT

v_call: TRBV30
clone_size: .
j_call: TRBJ2-1
d_call: .
cdr3_aa: CAWILQGRPYNEQFF
cdr3_nt: TGTGCCTGGATCCTACAGGGCCGCCCGTACAATGAGCAGTTCTTC

v_call: TRBV19
clone_size: once
j_call: TRBJ1-2
d_call: .
cdr3_aa: CASSDSFPINYGYTF
cdr3_nt: TGTGCCAGTAGTGACAGTTTCCCCATTAACTATGGCTACACCTTC

v_call: TRBV6-6
clone_size: .
j_call: TRBJ1-5
d_call: TRBD1
cdr3_aa: CASRDSYQPQHF
cdr3_nt: TGTGCCAGCCGGGACAGCTATCAGCCCCAGCATTTT

v_call: TRBV2
clone_size: .
j_call: TRBJ1-2
d_call: .
cdr3_aa: CASRRDRGLSGGYTF
cdr3_nt: TGTGCCAGCAGGAGAGATAGAGGACTGTCCGGTGGCTACACCTTC

v_call: TRBV5-1
clone_size: .
j_call: TRBJ2-2
d_call: TRBD2
cdr3_aa: CASSLGSSGSRNTGELFF
cdr3_nt: TGCGCCAGCAGCTTGGGGTCCAGCGGGAGTAGGAACACCGGGGAGCTGTTTTTT

v_call: TRBV9
clone_size: .
j_call: TRBJ2-7
d_call: .
cdr3_aa: CASSVGNSYEQYF
cdr3_nt: TGTGCCAGCAGCGTAGGGAATTCCTACGAGCAGTACTTC

v_call: TRBV18
clone_size: once
j_call: TRBJ2-3
d_call: .
cdr3_aa: CASSRSTSSTDTQYF
cdr3_nt: TGTGCCAGCTCACGGAGTACTAGCTCCACAGATACGCAGTATTTT

v_call: TRBV6-1
clone_size: once
j_call: TRBJ1-1
d_call: .
cdr3_aa: CASSEAQGWRDMNTEAFF
cdr3_nt: TGTGCCAGCAGTGAAGCTCAGGGATGGAGGGACATGAACACTGAAGCTTTCTTT

v_call: TRBV18
clone_size: .
j_call: TRBJ1-4
d_call: .
cdr3_aa: CASSPRAASNEKLFF
cdr3_nt: TGTGCCAGCTCACCACGGGCCGCCTCTAATGAAAAACTGTTTTTT

v_call: TRBV5-5
clone_size: .
j_call: TRBJ1-1
d_call: .
cdr3_aa: CASSWQPGSTEAFF
cdr3_nt: TGTGCCAGCAGCTGGCAGCCGGGGTCCACTGAAGCTTTCTTT

v_call: TRBV4-1
clone_size: few
j_call: TRBJ2-2
d_call: .
cdr3_aa: CASSQAFVSASTGELFF
cdr3_nt: TGCGCCAGCAGCCAAGCGTTCGTTTCAGCGAGTACCGGGGAGCTGTTTTTT

v_call: TRBV19
clone_size: .
j_call: TRBJ1-5
d_call: TRBD1
cdr3_aa: CASSIAGQANQPQHF
cdr3_nt: TGTGCCAGTAGTATAGCGGGACAGGCCAATCAGCCCCAGCATTTT

v_call: TRBV6-1
clone_size: .
j_call: TRBJ1-1
d_call: TRBD1
cdr3_aa: CASGGQVDTEAFF
cdr3_nt: TGTGCCAGCGGCGGACAGGTAGACACTGAAGCTTTCTTT

v_call: TRBV21-1
clone_size: .
j_call: TRBJ1-5
d_call: .
cdr3_aa: CASSDHRICFLLDRGLQPQHF
cdr3_nt: TGTGCCAGCAGCGACCACCGAATCTGCTTTCTTTTGGACAGGGGGCTTCAGCCCCAGCATTTT

v_call: TRBV7-9
clone_size: .
j_call: TRBJ1-3
d_call: .
cdr3_aa: CASSLQGDSGNTIYF
cdr3_nt: TGTGCCAGCAGCTTACAGGGTGACTCTGGAAACACCATATATTTT

v_call: TRBV28
clone_size: .
j_call: TRBJ2-7
d_call: .
cdr3_aa: CASSLRDEQYF
cdr3_nt: TGTGCCAGCAGTTTAAGGGACGAGCAGTACTTC